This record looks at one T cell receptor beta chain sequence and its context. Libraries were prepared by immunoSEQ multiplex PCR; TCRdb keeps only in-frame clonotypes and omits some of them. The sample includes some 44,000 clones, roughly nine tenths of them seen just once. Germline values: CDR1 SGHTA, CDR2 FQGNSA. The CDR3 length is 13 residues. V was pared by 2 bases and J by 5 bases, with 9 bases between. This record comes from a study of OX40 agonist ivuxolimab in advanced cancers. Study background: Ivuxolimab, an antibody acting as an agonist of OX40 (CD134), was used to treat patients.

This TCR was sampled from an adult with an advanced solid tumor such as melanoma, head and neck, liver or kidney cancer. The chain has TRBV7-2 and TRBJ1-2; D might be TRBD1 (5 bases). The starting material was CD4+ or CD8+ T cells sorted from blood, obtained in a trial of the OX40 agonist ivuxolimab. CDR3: CASSLYGGYGYTF. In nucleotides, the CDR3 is TGTGCCAGCAGCTTATATGGGGGTTATGGCTACACCTTC.